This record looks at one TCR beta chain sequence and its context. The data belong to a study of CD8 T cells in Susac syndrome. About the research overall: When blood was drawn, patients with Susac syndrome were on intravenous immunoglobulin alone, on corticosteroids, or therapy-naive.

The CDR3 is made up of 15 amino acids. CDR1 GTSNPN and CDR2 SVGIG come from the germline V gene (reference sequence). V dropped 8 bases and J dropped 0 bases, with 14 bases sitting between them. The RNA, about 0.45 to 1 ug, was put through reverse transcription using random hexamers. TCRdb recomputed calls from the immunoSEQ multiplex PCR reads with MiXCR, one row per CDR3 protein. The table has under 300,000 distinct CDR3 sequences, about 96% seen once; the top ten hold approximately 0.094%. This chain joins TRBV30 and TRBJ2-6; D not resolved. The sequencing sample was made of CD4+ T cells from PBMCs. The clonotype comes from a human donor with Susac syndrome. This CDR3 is CARSDQSSGANVLTF. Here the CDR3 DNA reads TGTGCCCGGTCTGACCAGAGCTCTGGGGCCAACGTCCTGACTTTC.